This record looks at one T cell receptor beta chain sequence and its context. Its antigen is undetermined. An end of the junction does not agree with germline; a read error may underlie this. Patients with uncontrolled infections, other autoimmune diseases, pregnancy or lactation were excluded. The sample comes from a study of T cells in Graves' hyperthyroidism and ophthalmopathy. Study outcomes and limitations: Stable hyperthyroidism was told apart from ophthalmopathy by a model built on 13 V-J features.

Authors of the study amplified TCR beta CDR3 regions from RNA transcripts. The TCR CDR3 first-round RT-PCR relied on the HTBI primer set. Each CDR3 protein is one row after TCRdb ran MiXCR on the multiplex PCR reads. The sample lists 250,000 to 300,000 distinct CDR3 sequences; roughly 15% were seen once. CDR1 LGHDT and CDR2 YNNKEL come from the germline V gene (reference sequence). The CDR3 is made up of 14 amino acids. The chain joins TRBV3-1 to TRBJ1-2; perhaps TRBD1 as D (5 bases). Sample: blood. The sequence came from a woman in her 40s with Graves' hyperthyroidism that later progressed to Graves' ophthalmopathy. The CDR3 loop is CATSQDGGYDGYTF. CDR3 sequence (DNA): TGTGCCACCAGCCAAGATGGGGGTTATGATGGCTACACCTTC.